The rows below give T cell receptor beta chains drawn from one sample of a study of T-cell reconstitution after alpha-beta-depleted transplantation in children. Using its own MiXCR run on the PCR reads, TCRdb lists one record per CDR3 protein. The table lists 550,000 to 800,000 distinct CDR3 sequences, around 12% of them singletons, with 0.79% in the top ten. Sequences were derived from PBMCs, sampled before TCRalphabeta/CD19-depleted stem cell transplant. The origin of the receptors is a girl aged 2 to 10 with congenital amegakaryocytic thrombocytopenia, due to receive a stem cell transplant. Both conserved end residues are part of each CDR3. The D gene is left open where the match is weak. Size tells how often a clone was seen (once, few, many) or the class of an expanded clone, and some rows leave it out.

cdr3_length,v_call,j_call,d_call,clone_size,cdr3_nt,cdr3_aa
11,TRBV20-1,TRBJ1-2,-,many,TGCAGTGCCCAGGGGTCCTATGGCTACACCTTC,CSAQGSYGYTF
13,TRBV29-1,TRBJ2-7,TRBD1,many,TGCAGCGTCGGGACAGGGAGGTCCTACGAGCAGTACTTC,CSVGTGRSYEQYF
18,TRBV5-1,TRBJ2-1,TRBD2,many,TGCGCCAGCAGCTTGTCCATAGAGAGCGGGAGCTCCTACAATGAGCAGTTCTTC,CASSLSIESGSSYNEQFF
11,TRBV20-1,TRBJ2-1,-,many,TGCAGTGTTCTGGCTTACAATGAGCAGTTCTTC,CSVLAYNEQFF
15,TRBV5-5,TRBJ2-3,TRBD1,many,TGTGCCAGCAGCATACCGGGACAGGGCACAGATACGCAGTATTTT,CASSIPGQGTDTQYF
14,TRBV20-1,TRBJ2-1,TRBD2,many,TGCAGTGCTAGACGGACTAGTTCCTACAATGAGCAGTTCTTC,CSARRTSSYNEQFF
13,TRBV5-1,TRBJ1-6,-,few,TGCGCCAGCAGCTTCGGGGGGCATTCACCCCTCCACTTT,CASSFGGHSPLHF
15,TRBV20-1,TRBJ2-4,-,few,TGCAGTGCTAGAGATCACCCGGGAGCCAAAAACATTCAGTACTTC,CSARDHPGAKNIQYF
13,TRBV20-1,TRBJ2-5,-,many,TGCAGTGCTAGACTTGACGGGTGGGAGACCCAGTACTTC,CSARLDGWETQYF
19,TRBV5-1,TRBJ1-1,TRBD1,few,TGCGCCAGCAGCTTGGCGGGGACAGGGGGCCTCACACGGAACACTGAAGCTTTCTTT,CASSLAGTGGLTRNTEAFF
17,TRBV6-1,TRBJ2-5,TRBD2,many,TGTGCCAGCAGACAAAATCCCACTAGCGGGAGTATAGAGACCCAGTACTTC,CASRQNPTSGSIETQYF
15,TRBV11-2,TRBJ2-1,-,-,TGTGCCAGCAATCGCGTGGACCTAAACTACAATGAGCAGTTCTTC,CASNRVDLNYNEQFF
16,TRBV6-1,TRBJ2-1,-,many,TGTGCCAGCAAAAACTTGGGACACGGAGCCTACAATGAGCAGTTCTTC,CASKNLGHGAYNEQFF
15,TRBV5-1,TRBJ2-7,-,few,TGCGCCAGCAGCTTGTCTACTGAGGGCCTCTACGAGCAGTACTTC,CASSLSTEGLYEQYF
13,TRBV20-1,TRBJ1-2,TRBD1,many,TGCAGTGCTTGGGACAGATTCTTCTATGGCTACACCTTC,CSAWDRFFYGYTF
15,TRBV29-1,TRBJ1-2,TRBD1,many,TGCAGCGTCCAAGCGGACAGGCGAAGTAACTATGGCTACACCTTC,CSVQADRRSNYGYTF
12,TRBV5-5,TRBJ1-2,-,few,TGTGCCAGCAGCGACCTGATCTATGGCTACACCTTC,CASSDLIYGYTF
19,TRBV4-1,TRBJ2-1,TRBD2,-,TGCGCCAGCAGCCAAGGAATACTACAACGGGCGGGAGGAGGCAATGAGCAGTTCTTC,CASSQGILQRAGGGNEQFF
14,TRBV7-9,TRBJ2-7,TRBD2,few,TGTGCCAGCAGCTTAGAACTAGCGGACAACGAGCAGTACTTC,CASSLELADNEQYF
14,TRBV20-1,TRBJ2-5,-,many,TGCAGTGCTAGGAAATGGTGGACGGAGGAGACCCAGTACTTC,CSARKWWTEETQYF
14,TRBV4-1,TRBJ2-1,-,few,TGCGCCAGCAGCCAAGATGGTACGTACAATGAGCAGTTCTTC,CASSQDGTYNEQFF
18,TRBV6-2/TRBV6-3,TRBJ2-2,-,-,TGTGCCAGCAGTCAACGAACCGGACAGTTCGCGAACACCGGGGAGCTGTTTTTT,CASSQRTGQFANTGELFF
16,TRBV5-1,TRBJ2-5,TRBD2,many,TGCGCCAGCAGCTTGGGAGGTAGCGGGATACAAGAGACCCAGTACTTC,CASSLGGSGIQETQYF
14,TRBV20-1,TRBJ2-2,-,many,TGCAGTGCTAGTCCGGGAGCCCACACCGGGGAGCTGTTTTTT,CSASPGAHTGELFF
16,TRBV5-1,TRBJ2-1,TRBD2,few,TGCGCCAGCAGCTTTTGGGCGGGAGGACCATACAATGAGCAGTTCTTC,CASSFWAGGPYNEQFF
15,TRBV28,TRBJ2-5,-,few,TGTGCCAGCAGTGCCCCGGGTGACCCCGTAGAGACCCAGTACTTC,CASSAPGDPVETQYF
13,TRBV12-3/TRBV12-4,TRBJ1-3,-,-,TGTGCCAGCAGTTTCCGGGCTGGAAACACCATATATTTT,CASSFRAGNTIYF
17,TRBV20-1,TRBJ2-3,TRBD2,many,TGCAGTGCGAGGTGGTTTCGCGGGAGAAGCGGCACAGATACGCAGTATTTT,CSARWFRGRSGTDTQYF
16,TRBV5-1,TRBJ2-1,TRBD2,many,TGCGCCAGCAGCGCGGGACTAGCGGGAGGGTTGAATGAGCAGTTCTTC,CASSAGLAGGLNEQFF
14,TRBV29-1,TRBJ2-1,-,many,TGCAGCAACTGGACTACCCAATCCTACAATGAGCAGTTCTTC,CSNWTTQSYNEQFF
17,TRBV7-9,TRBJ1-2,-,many,TGTGCCAGCAGCTTATTCCGAAGTACCACCCAAGGCTATGGCTACACCTTC,CASSLFRSTTQGYGYTF
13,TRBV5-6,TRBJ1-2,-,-,TGTGCCAGCAGCTTGGATGGGCGGGGAGGCTACACCTTC,CASSLDGRGGYTF
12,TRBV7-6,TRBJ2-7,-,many,TGTGCCAGCAGCTTTCAGGGGACCGAGCAGTACTTC,CASSFQGTEQYF
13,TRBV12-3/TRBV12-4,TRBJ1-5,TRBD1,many,TGTGCCAGCAGTTTCCAGGGGGATCAGCCCCAGCATTTT,CASSFQGDQPQHF
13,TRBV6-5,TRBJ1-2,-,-,TGTGCCAGCAGTTACGGGGCGGTTTATGGCTACACCTTC,CASSYGAVYGYTF
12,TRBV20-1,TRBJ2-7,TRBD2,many,TGCAGTGCCGGACTAGCGGGCTACGAGCAGTACTTC,CSAGLAGYEQYF
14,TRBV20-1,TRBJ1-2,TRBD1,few,TGCAGTGCTAGAGATCTGGCAGGGGGCTACGGTGGGTCCTTC,CSARDLAGGYGGSF
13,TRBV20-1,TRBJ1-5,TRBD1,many,TGCAGTGCTTCGGACAGGGACAATCAGCCCCAGCATTTT,CSASDRDNQPQHF
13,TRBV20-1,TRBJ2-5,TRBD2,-,TGCAGTGCCAGGCCGGGAGGTCAAGAGACCCAGTACTTC,CSARPGGQETQYF
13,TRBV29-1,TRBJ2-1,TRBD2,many,TGCAGCGCGAGACTAGCGTCGAACAATGAGCAGTTCTTC,CSARLASNNEQFF
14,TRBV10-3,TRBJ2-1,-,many,TGTGCCATCGCGAGCAGTCCTGGCTACAATGAGCAGTTCTTC,CAIASSPGYNEQFF
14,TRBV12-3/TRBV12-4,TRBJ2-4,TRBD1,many,TGTGCCAGCAGTCCTTCGGGACAGGAGGACATTCAGTACTTC,CASSPSGQEDIQYF
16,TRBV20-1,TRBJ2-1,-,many,TGCAGTGCTGCGCTACGAAAGGACTGGGCCTACAATGAGCAGTTCTTC,CSAALRKDWAYNEQFF
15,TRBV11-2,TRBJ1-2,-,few,TGTGCCAGCAGCTTAGAATCACTTCCCGGTAGCGGCTACACCTTC,CASSLESLPGSGYTF
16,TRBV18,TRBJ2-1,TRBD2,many,TGTGCCAGCTCACCCCCGGGACTAGCTCGAATGAATGAGCAGTTCTTC,CASSPPGLARMNEQFF
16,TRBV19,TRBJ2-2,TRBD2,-,TGTGCCAGTAGTGACCCCGGGAGGGCCGGAACCGGGGAGCTGTTTTTT,CASSDPGRAGTGELFF